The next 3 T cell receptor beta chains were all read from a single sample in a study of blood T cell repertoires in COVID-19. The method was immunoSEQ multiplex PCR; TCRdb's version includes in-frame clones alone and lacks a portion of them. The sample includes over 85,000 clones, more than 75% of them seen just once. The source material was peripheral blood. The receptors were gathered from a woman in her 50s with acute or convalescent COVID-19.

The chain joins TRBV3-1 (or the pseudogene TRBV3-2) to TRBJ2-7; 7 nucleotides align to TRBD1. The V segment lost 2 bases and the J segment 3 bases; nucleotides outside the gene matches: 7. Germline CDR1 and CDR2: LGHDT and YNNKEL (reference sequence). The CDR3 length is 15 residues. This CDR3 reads CASSQRGQINYEQYF. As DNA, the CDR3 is TGTGCCAGCAGCCAAAGGGGACAGATCAACTACGAGCAGTACTTC.

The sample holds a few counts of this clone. This CDR3 reads CASSYGQGSPQYF. The DNA of the CDR3 is TGCGCCAGCAGCTACGGACAGGGGTCCCCACAGTACTTC. The rearrangement links TRBV5-1 to TRBJ2-7; 9 positions match TRBD1. Germline CDR1 is SGHRS and CDR2 is YFSETQ. The CDR3 covers 13 residues. V was pared by 3 bases and J by 10 bases, with 8 bases of the junction left unmatched.

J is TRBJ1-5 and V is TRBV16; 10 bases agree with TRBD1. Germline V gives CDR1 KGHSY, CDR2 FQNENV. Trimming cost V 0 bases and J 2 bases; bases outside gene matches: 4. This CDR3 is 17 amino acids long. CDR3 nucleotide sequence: TGTGCCAGCAGCCAATCCGTCGGGACAGGGGGCAATCAGCCCCAGCATTTT. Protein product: CASSQSVGTGGNQPQHF.